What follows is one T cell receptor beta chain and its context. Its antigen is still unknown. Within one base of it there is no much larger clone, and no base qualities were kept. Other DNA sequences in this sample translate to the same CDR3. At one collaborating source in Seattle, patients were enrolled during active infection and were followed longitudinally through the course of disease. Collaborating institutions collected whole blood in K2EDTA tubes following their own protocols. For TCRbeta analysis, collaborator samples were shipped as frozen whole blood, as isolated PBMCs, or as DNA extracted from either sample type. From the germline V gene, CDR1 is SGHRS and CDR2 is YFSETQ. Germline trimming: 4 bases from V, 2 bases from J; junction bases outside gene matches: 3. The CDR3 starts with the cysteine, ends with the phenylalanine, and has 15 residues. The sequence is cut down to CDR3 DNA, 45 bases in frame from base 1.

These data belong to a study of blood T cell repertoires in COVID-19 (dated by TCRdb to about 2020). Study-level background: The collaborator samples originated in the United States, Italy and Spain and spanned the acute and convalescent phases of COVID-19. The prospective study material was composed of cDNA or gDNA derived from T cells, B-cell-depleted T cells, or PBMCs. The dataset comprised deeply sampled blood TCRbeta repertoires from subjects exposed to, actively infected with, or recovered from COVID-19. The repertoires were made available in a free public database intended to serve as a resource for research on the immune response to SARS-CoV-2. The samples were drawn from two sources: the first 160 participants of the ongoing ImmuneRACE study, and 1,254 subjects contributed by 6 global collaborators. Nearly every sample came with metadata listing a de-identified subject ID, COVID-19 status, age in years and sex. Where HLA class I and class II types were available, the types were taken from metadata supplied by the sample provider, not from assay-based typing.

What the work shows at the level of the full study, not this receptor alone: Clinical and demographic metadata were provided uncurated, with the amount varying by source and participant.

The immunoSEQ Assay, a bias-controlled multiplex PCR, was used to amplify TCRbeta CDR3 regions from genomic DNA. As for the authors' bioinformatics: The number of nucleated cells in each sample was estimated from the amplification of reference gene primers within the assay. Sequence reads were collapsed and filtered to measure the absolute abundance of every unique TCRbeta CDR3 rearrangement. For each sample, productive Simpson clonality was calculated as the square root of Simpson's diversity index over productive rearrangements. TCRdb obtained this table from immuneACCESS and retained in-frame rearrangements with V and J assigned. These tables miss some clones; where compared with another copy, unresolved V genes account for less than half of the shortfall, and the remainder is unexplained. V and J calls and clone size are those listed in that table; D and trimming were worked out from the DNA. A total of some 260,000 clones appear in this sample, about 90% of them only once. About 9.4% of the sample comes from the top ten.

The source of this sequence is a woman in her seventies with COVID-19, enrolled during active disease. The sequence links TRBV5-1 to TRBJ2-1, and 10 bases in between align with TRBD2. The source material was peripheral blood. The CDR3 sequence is CASSTSGTTYNEQFF. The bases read TGCGCCAGCAGCACTAGCGGGACGACCTACAATGAGCAGTTCTTC.